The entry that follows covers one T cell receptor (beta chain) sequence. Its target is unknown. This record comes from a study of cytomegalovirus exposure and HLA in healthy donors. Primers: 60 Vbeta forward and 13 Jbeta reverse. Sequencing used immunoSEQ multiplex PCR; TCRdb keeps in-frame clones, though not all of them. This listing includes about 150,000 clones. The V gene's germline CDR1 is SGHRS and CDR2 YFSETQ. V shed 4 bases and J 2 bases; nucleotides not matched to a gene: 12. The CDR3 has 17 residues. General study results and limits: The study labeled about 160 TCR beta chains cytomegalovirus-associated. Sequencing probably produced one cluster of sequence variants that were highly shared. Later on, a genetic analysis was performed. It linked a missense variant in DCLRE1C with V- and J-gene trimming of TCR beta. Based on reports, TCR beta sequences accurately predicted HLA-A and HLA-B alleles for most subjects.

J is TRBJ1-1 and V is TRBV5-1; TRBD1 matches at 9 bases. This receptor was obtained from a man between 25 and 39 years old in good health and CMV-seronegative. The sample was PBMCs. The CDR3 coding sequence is TGCGCCAGCAGCCCGGACAGGGGCATAAGCATCAACACTGAAGCTTTCTTT. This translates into CASSPDRGISINTEAFF.